This T cell receptor (beta chain) was found in a study of blood T cell repertoires in COVID-19. Data came from immunoSEQ multiplex PCR; TCRdb stores just in-frame clones and leaves some out. The table includes about 120,000 clones, under 80% detected once. The germline V gene encodes CDR1 SGHTA and CDR2 FQGNSA. Trimming removed 3 bases from V and 2 bases from J, with 10 bases in between. The CDR3 has 14 residues. The clonotype was recovered from a man aged 70 or older with acute or convalescent COVID-19. Material: peripheral blood. This rearrangement joins TRBV7-2 to TRBJ1-1; D not resolved. CDR3 bases: TGTGCCAGCAGCTTTCAAGCCTATAACACTGAAGCTTTCTTT. Its translation is CASSFQAYNTEAFF. Filled out from reference TRBV7-2 and TRBJ1-1, the complete variable domain reads GAGVSQSPSNKVTEKGKDVELRCDPISGHTALYWYRQSLGQGLEFLIYFQGNSAPDKSGLPSDRFSAERTGGSVSTLTIQRTQQEDSAVYLCASSFQAYNTEAFFGQGTRLTVV.